The clone carrying this T cell receptor beta chain has just a few counts. Its specificity is unknown. Unique molecular identifiers were built into the TCRbeta library. TCRdb reanalysed the PCR reads using MiXCR and keeps one entry per CDR3 protein. The profile shows about a million distinct CDR3 sequences, around 30% of them singletons. This sample stems from a study of T-cell reconstitution after alpha-beta-depleted transplantation in children. The ends lost 8 bases at V and 7 bases at J; junction bases unmatched: 10. CDR1 and CDR2 from the germline V gene are MGHDK and SYGVNS. The CDR3 spans 14 residues. Notes on the study in general: In patients about two months after transplant, alpha-beta T cells reportedly arose from several hundred expanded graft clones.

Specimen: PBMCs, mostly from graft donor cells, collected 360 days after TCRalphabeta/CD19-depleted stem cell transplant. The genes are TRBV25-1 and TRBJ1-1, with 10 bases lining up with TRBD1. The sequence derives from a boy under three years old who had a stem cell transplant for SCID, so the T cells may come from the graft donor. In DNA, the CDR3 is TGTGCCAGCGGGGTGACAGGGGGCGGCGGTGAAGCTTTCTTT. Translating it yields CASGVTGGGGEAFF. Variable domain in full (rest from reference TRBV25-1 and TRBJ1-1): EADIYQTPRYLVIGTGKKITLECSQTMGHDKMYWYQQDPGMELHLIHYSYGVNSTEKGDLSSESTVSRIRTEHFPLTLESARPSHTSQYLCASGVTGGGGEAFFGQGTRLTVV.